The clone carrying this T cell receptor beta chain was seen at least ten times. This sample was taken from a study of T cells after yellow fever vaccination. By 5'RACE template switching, TCR cDNA was produced, with a universal primer site and UMIs added in the process. In TCRdb, the 5' RACE reads were re-called with MiXCR into one record per CDR3 protein. The table has roughly 120,000 distinct CDR3 sequences, roughly 8.9% seen once; the top ten hold approximately 24%. V was cut by 0 bases and J by 3 bases, with 3 bases left in between. Germline-derived CDR1 and CDR2 are SGHKS and YYEKEE (reference sequence). The length of the CDR3 is 13 residues.

This chain uses TRBV5-5 with TRBJ2-2; the D is unclear. The sequences come from CD8+ T cells sorted from PBMCs, collected 45 days after the yellow fever booster vaccination. This receptor was taken from a man aged 25 to 40 who received the YFV17D yellow fever vaccine. As DNA, the CDR3 is TGTGCCAGCAGCTTGGGAGACACCGGGGAGCTGTTTTTT. Its translation: CASSLGDTGELFF.